This TCR beta chain originates from a study of chemoradiotherapy in HPV16-positive cancers (dated 2022 in TCRdb). About the study as a whole: Functional T-cell assays on cells from two HPV16-positive patients defined candidate HPV-specific T-cell clones and common TCR motifs. The study set out to ask whether T-cell immunity against the HPV oncoproteins E6 and E7 changes over the course of chemoradiotherapy and whether that immunity affects survival. Next, the candidate HPV-specific TCRs and motifs were followed in TCR repertoires from around 92 patients with HPV-related cancers.

Libraries were prepared through the immunoSEQ multiplex PCR assay. As stored in TCRdb, this immuneACCESS dataset retains in-frame rearrangements with V and J assigned. A fraction of the clones does not appear; measured against another copy, unresolved V genes explain less than half of the discrepancy, and the remainder lacks a known reason. This sample comprises approximately 1,100 clones, around 86% of them detected only once. The leading ten clones occupy about 11% of the sample. Note on this clone: Its antigen has not been determined. Base quality data are lacking; no much larger clone is found one base away.

The CDR3 contains 14 residues, cysteine and phenylalanine counted. Left in the record is the CDR3 DNA by itself, 42 bases read in frame from the first base. The germline V gene yields SGHNT for CDR1 and YENEEA for CDR2. V is reduced by 2 bases and J by 6 bases, leaving a spacing of 11 bases between them. The research as a whole found: Expansion of candidate HPV-specific clones and E7-related TCR motifs was observed in the tumor microenvironment during treatment, whereas no such expansion was observed for non-HPV-specific T cells. The survival association was reported for HPV16-positive patients, and the functional definition of HPV-specific T cells was derived from only a couple of HPV16-positive patients. In HPV16-positive patients, expansion of HPV-responsive T cells during chemoradiotherapy was associated with improved recurrence-free survival.

Repertoires were sampled repeatedly over the course of chemoradiotherapy so that clonal expansion in the tumor microenvironment could be followed. Recombination linked TRBV11-3 to TRBJ2-1; too little of a D gene remains to name it. The source was tumor tissue, collected from a patient who underwent chemoradiotherapy. This receptor was identified in a human donor with HPV-associated anogenital cancer. The nucleotide sequence is TGTGCCAGCAGCTTAAGCCCGGGCGCCAATGAGCAGTTCTTC. Protein translation: CASSLSPGANEQFF.